These 3 T cell receptor beta chains originate from one sample sequenced in a study of shared clonotypes between healthy human individuals (dated by TCRdb to 2020 to 2022). Libraries were prepared through the immunoSEQ multiplex PCR assay. TCRdb took this table from immuneACCESS and kept in-frame rearrangements with V and J called. Such tables lack part of the clones; where checked against another copy, unresolved V genes explain under half of the gap, and the rest is unexplained. The sample yields some 1,400,000 clones; about 96% were counted once. Approximately 1% of the sample belongs to the ten largest clones. Source material: naive CD4+ T cells sorted from blood. Taken with the paper, the label for cell subset or site translates to: CD45RA+ positively selected. Every receptor here comes from a man younger than 40 in good health.

The chain carries TRBV19 and TRBJ2-1; perhaps TRBD2 as D (6 bases). The germline CDR1 and CDR2 sequences are LNHDA and SQIVND (reference sequence). V was shortened by 3 bases and J by 4 bases, with 13 bases between the two germline ends. The CDR3 is made up of 15 amino acids. CDR3 nucleotides: TGTGCCAGTAGTATCCGGGACTCTAGTTACAATGAGCAGTTCTTC. Its translation is CASSIRDSSYNEQFF.

Only one count was recorded for this clone. The V gene is TRBV10-1, the J gene TRBJ1-1, with TRBD1 as a possible D gene (6 bases). The CDR3 contains 15 residues. Trimming removed 8 bases at V and 0 bases at J, with 16 bases between. Germline CDR1 is WNHNN and CDR2 is SYGVQD (reference sequence). The CDR3 DNA is TGCGCCAGCTCTACGAACGAGGGGGTGAACACTGAAGCTTTCTTT. Translated: CASSTNEGVNTEAFF.

The chain links TRBV19 to TRBJ1-4, with unresolved D. Germline V gene data show CDR1 as LNHDA and CDR2 as SQIVND (reference sequence). The CDR3 extends over 15 amino acids. Trimming shortened V by 3 bases and J by 4 bases, and 12 bases separated the two germline ends. Here the CDR3 reads CASSIYMMNNEKLFF. CDR3 DNA: TGTGCCAGTAGTATTTACATGATGAATAATGAAAAACTGTTTTTT.